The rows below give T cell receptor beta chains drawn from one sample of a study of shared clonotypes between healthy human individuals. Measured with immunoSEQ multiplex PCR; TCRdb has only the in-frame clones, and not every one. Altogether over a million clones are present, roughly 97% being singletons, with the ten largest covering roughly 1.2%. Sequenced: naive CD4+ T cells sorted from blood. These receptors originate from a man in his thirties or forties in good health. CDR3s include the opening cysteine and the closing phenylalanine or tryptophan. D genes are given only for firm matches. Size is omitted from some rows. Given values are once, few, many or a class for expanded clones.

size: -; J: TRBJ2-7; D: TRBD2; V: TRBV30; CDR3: CAWSKFRTSGGLDEQYF; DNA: TGTGCCTGGAGTAAGTTTAGGACTAGCGGGGGCCTCGACGAGCAGTACTTC
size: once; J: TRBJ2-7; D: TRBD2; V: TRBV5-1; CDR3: CASSLRLTSGSNEQYF; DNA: TGCGCCAGCAGCTTGAGATTGACTAGCGGGAGCAACGAGCAGTACTTC
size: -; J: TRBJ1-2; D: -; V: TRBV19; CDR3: CASSIAAGSGGYTF; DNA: TGTGCCAGTAGTATAGCTGCCGGATCGGGTGGCTACACCTTC
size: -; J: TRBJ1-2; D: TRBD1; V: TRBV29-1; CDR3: CSVNPRQGLNYGYTF; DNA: TGCAGCGTTAACCCCCGACAGGGCCTTAACTATGGCTACACCTTC
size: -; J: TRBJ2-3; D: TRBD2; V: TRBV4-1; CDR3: CASSQGLAGVKATDTQYF; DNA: TGCGCCAGCAGCCAAGGACTAGCGGGAGTTAAGGCCACAGATACGCAGTATTTT
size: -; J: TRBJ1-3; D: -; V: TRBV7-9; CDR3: CASSLERATIYF; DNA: TGTGCCAGCAGCTTAGAACGGGCCACCATATATTTT
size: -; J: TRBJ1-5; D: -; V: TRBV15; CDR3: CATSGLGGQPQHF; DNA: TGTGCCACCAGCGGATTAGGGGGGCAGCCCCAGCATTTT
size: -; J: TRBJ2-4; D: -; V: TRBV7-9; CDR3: CASSLSVDIQYF; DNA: TGTGCCAGCAGCCTTAGCGTTGACATTCAGTACTTC
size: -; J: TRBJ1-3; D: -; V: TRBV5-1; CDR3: CASSPGPRGTIYF; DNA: TGCGCCAGCAGCCCGGGCCCCCGTGGCACCATATATTTT
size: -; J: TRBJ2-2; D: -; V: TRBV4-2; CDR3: CASSLVASRNTGELFF; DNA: TGTGCCAGCAGCCTTGTAGCTAGCCGAAACACCGGGGAGCTGTTTTTT
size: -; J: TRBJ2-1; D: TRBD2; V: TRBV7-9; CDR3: CASSSPGLAGDYNEQFF; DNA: TGTGCCAGCAGCTCGCCGGGACTAGCGGGAGACTACAATGAGCAGTTCTTC
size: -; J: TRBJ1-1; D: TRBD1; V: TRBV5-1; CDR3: CASSPNTDRDPTEAFF; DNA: TGCGCCAGCAGCCCGAATACGGACAGGGATCCCACTGAAGCTTTCTTT
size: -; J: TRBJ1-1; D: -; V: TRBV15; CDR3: CATSRDLRQEAFF; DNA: TGTGCCACCAGCAGAGATCTAAGACAGGAAGCTTTCTTT
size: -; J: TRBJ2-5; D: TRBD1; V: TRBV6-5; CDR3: CASGRLDRGQETQYF; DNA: TGTGCCAGCGGCCGTCTGGACAGGGGGCAAGAGACCCAGTACTTC
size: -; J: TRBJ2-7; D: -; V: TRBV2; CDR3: CASRAGTAYEQYF; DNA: TGTGCCAGCCGCGCGGGGACCGCCTACGAGCAGTACTTC
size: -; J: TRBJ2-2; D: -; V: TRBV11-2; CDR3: CASSYTMGELFF; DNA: TGTGCCAGCAGCTACACAATGGGGGAGCTGTTTTTT
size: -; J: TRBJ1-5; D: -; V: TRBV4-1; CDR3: CASSPGRGEWRAQPQHF; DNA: TGCGCCAGCAGCCCAGGTAGGGGGGAATGGAGAGCTCAGCCCCAGCATTTT
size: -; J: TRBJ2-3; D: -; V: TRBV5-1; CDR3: CASTDPGTDTQYF; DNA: TGCGCCAGCACGGACCCTGGCACAGATACGCAGTATTTT
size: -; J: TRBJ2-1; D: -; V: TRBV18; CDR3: CASSPVPSGEQFF; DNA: TGTGCCAGCTCACCAGTCCCTTCGGGTGAGCAGTTCTTC
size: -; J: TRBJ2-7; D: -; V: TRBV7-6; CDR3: CASSFLGSSEQYF; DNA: TGTGCCAGCAGCTTCCTCGGTTCCTCCGAGCAGTACTTC
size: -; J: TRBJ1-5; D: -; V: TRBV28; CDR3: CASSLSHGGSQPQHF; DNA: TGTGCCAGCAGTTTATCCCACGGCGGGTCCCAGCCCCAGCATTTT
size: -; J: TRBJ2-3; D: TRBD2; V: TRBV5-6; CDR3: CASSALSAGDLTDTQYF; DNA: TGTGCCAGCAGCGCCCTCTCGGCGGGAGACCTCACAGATACGCAGTATTTT
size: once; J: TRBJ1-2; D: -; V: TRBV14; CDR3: CASSRGQSTLPNYGYTF; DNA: TGTGCCAGCAGCCGAGGACAGTCAACGCTCCCTAACTATGGCTACACCTTC